Below, one T cell receptor beta chain is given with its context. Its antigen is still unknown. No base-level quality is on record; no much larger clone is a single base apart. The CDR1 and CDR2 encoded by the germline V gene are MDHEN and SYDVKM. From its cysteine to its phenylalanine, the CDR3 spans 15 amino acids. Only the CDR3 portion is preserved as DNA: 45 bases, with reading frame beginning at the first base. V is clipped by 7 bases and J by 0 bases, and the sequence between their germline boundaries is 16 bases long. The data were taken from a study of blood T cells in healthy people across ages (dated by TCRdb to between 2015 and 2017). Context from the whole study: In model experiments, template switching captured about one uniquely barcoded TCR beta cDNA molecule for every two T cells. Age-related changes in TCR beta repertoire diversity were measured in the study by deep sequencing normalized with unique cDNA molecular identifiers. The study analyzed two additional independent replicas of 1 million unique cDNA reads from the same blood draw for two donors, one aged 18 to 29 and one aged 80 or older. Donors of different ages were randomly distributed across sequencing lanes to avoid experimental bias. Four age groups were formed from the donors: young (average 16 years), middle-aged (approximately 42), aged (over 55) and long-lived (approximately 80). What the authors observed across the whole study: Estimates of total diversity from one million sequenced T cells were regarded as lower bounds and underestimates. Conclusive comparison of naive and antigen-experienced compartments was prevented by the profiling of bulk unsorted PBMCs. Because the CMV infection status of the donors was unknown, age-related changes in expanded clonotypes may potentially have been confounded. There was a strong correlation between observed TCR beta diversity and the percentage of naive T cells measured by flow cytometry. Compared with the aged group, more naive CD4+ T cells, fewer expanded clones and increased TCR diversity were shown by the long-lived group, suggesting age selection. Observed TCR beta diversity per million T cells fell roughly linearly with age, and a significant reduction was already apparent by age around 44.

The donors were under 40 Caucasian individuals from Russia, aged 6 to 90 years, who were systemically healthy. Approximately 9 milliliters of peripheral blood were collected from each donor into EDTA-treated Vacutainer tubes. Ficoll-Paque density-gradient centrifugation was used to isolate PBMCs, with at least 6.5 million obtained per sample. Total RNA, at least 6 micrograms per sample, was extracted from PBMCs with Trizol reagent. The percentages of naive CD45RAhigh/CD27high T cells were determined by flow cytometry on a PBMC aliquot from every donor. The receptor library was made with 5' RACE. TCRdb shows the sequencer as Illumina HiSeq 2500. A second about 6 to 11 cycle PCR used a sample-barcoded 5' primer and a J-beta primer mix. A template-switch 5' adaptor carrying 12 random nucleotides introduced a unique molecular identifier onto each TCR beta cDNA molecule. Each sample yielded at least 3 million CDR3-containing paired-end reads. All of the RNA was converted into first-strand cDNA using the Mint cDNA synthesis kit, with a TRBC-specific oligonucleotide serving as the primer. After uracil-DNA glycosylase treatment, a first 18-cycle PCR used universal primers M1SS and BC2_uni_R on all cDNA. The study's processing was this. For normalization, 1 million high-quality reads were randomly selected from each sample, with every read carrying a distinct molecular identifier. Reads with shared molecular identifiers were discarded instead of being binned into consensus sequences. MiTCR, run with a Q25 quality threshold and the strictest error-elimination algorithm, handled CDR3 identification, clonotype clustering and error correction. A nonparametric unseen species model with Euler transformation was used to estimate lower-bound total TCR beta diversity. The public reads were reanalyzed by TCRdb: fastp trimming at Q25, MiXCR alignment, in-frame beta chains only. Rows with a matching CDR3 protein are joined into one entry that keeps the most common DNA and genes. The V and J calls here are based on TCRdb, not the publication. The sample table shows hundreds of thousands of distinct CDR3 sequences, and around 49% are seen once. 25% to 35% of the sample is held by the ten biggest clonotypes.

In this chain, TRBV28 is recombined with TRBJ2-7; there is no confident call for the D gene. The sequenced material came from blood. The TCR was taken from a woman aged 60-70 years in good health. The base sequence is TGTGCCAGCATCGTAGACCTGAGGAGCTCCTACGAGCAGTACTTC. Translated, this gives CASIVDLRSSYEQYF.